These T cell receptor beta chains were read from a single sample in a study of vaccination effects on CD4 cells after COVID-19. Which antigens these TCRs recognize remains unknown. Sequenced by immunoSEQ multiplex PCR; TCRdb stores in-frame clones only, minus some. Of 20,000 or so clones listed, roughly four fifths are singletons. Sequenced here: CD4+ T cells from PBMCs cultured with SARS-CoV-2 spike peptides, sampled before COVID-19 vaccination. The receptors come from a human donor who had a prior SARS-CoV-2 infection. Both conserved end residues are part of each CDR3. The D gene is left open where the match is weak. Only some rows state a clone size, as once, few, many or a class for expanded clones.

clone size	D gene	V gene	J gene	CDR3 DNA	CDR3 protein
NA	NA	TRBV28	TRBJ2-7	TGTGCCAGCAGTTTGGCCGGGGGCAAGGACGAGCAGTACTTC	CASSLAGGKDEQYF
few	NA	TRBV18	TRBJ2-6	TGTGCCAGCTCACCCAGGGGATCTGGGGCCAACGTCCTGACTTTC	CASSPRGSGANVLTF
large	NA	TRBV6-2/TRBV6-3	TRBJ1-3	TGTGCCAGCAGTCTGCGGAGGCCTCACTCTGGAAACACCATATATTTT	CASSLRRPHSGNTIYF
NA	TRBD1	TRBV4-3	TRBJ1-1	TGCGCCAGCAGCCAGGACCGGGACAGGGGATCCCCCGGCGAAGCTTTCTTT	CASSQDRDRGSPGEAFF
NA	NA	TRBV5-1	TRBJ2-5	TGCGCCAGCAGCTTCGGGGCAGAAGAGACCCAGTACTTC	CASSFGAEETQYF
NA	NA	TRBV6-5	TRBJ2-7	TGTGCCAGCAGTATCCGCGGGGAATCCTACGAGCAGTACTTC	CASSIRGESYEQYF
NA	TRBD1	TRBV30	TRBJ1-2	TGTGCCTGGAGGACAGGGTACGACTATGGCTACACCTTC	CAWRTGYDYGYTF
NA	NA	TRBV6-5	TRBJ1-5	TGTGCCAGCAAGAATCCAGCGGGTACGAATCAGCCCCAGCATTTT	CASKNPAGTNQPQHF
NA	NA	TRBV27	TRBJ1-6	TGTGCCAGCAGTTTATCGGGCCATAATTCACCCCTCCACTTT	CASSLSGHNSPLHF
NA	NA	TRBV11-1	TRBJ2-7	TGTGCCAGCAAATCGGCGGGATCGGCCTACGAGCAGTACTTC	CASKSAGSAYEQYF
NA	TRBD1	TRBV24-1	TRBJ2-1	TGTGCCACCAGTGATTCGACCGCACAGGGGTCCAGCAATGAGCAGTTCTTC	CATSDSTAQGSSNEQFF
few	TRBD1	TRBV4-1	TRBJ1-6	TGCGCCAGCAGCCTGGAATCTGGGCAGGGGGTTTTTTCACCCCTCCACTTT	CASSLESGQGVFSPLHF
NA	NA	TRBV19	TRBJ2-3	TGTGCCAGTAGTATAAGGGGTTCCACAGATACGCAGTATTTT	CASSIRGSTDTQYF
few	NA	TRBV7-6	TRBJ1-3	TGTGCCAGCAGCCACAACATAGGCGGCTCTGGAAACACCATATATTTT	CASSHNIGGSGNTIYF
NA	TRBD1	TRBV4-2	TRBJ1-2	TGTGCCAGCAGCCAGGACAGGGGAAATGGCTACACCTTC	CASSQDRGNGYTF
once	NA	TRBV29-1	TRBJ1-1	TGCAGCGCCATACCAAGCCGAACGAGGACTGAAGCTTTCTTT	CSAIPSRTRTEAFF
NA	NA	TRBV7-2	TRBJ2-7	TGTGCCAGCAATTGGTTTGGGGGCTACGAGCAGTACTTC	CASNWFGGYEQYF
NA	TRBD1	TRBV19	TRBJ2-5	TGTGCCAGTAGTAGACAGGGAGAGACCCAGTACTTC	CASSRQGETQYF
NA	NA	TRBV5-1	TRBJ1-1	TGCGCCAGCAGCCCGGACCTGGGAACTGAAGCTTTCTTT	CASSPDLGTEAFF
NA	TRBD2	TRBV12-5	TRBJ2-1	TGTGCTAGTGGTTTGGTGGGAGGGTTGGCCCCGTTCTTC	CASGLVGGLAPFF
NA	NA	TRBV11-3	TRBJ2-3	TGTGCCAGCAGCCCCCGACGCGGCCCAGATACGCAGTATTTT	CASSPRRGPDTQYF
NA	TRBD1	TRBV18	TRBJ1-5	TGTGCCAGCTCAGCCGACAGGGCGGTTCAGCCCCAGCATTTT	CASSADRAVQPQHF
NA	NA	TRBV19	TRBJ1-2	TGTGCCAGTGCCAGGTGGTCCTATGGCTACACCTTC	CASARWSYGYTF
NA	NA	TRBV7-2	TRBJ2-5	TGTGCCAGCAGCTTAGCTACATGGGTGGAGACCCAGTACTTC	CASSLATWVETQYF
few	NA	TRBV5-1	TRBJ2-7	TGCGCCAGCAGCAACAGACAAGCCTACGAGCAGTACTTC	CASSNRQAYEQYF
NA	TRBD2	TRBV5-6	TRBJ2-3	TGTGCCAGCAGCCGGGGACTAGCGGGCACAGATACGCAGTATTTT	CASSRGLAGTDTQYF
NA	NA	TRBV5-6	TRBJ2-5	TGTGCCAGCAGCTTCGACAGCAGGGGCGGGGAGACCCAGTACTTC	CASSFDSRGGETQYF
NA	TRBD1	TRBV6-5	TRBJ2-5	TGTGCCAGCAGGAAACAGGGGGCCTCAGAGACCCAGTACTTC	CASRKQGASETQYF
NA	NA	TRBV30	TRBJ2-5	TGTGCCTGGAGTGGTGGGCTGCAAGAGACCCAGTACTTC	CAWSGGLQETQYF
NA	NA	TRBV5-8	TRBJ2-1	TGTGCCAGCAGCTTGGGTCTATCCAATGAGCAGTTCTTC	CASSLGLSNEQFF